A single sample gave rise to the 23 T cell receptor beta chains below, sequenced in a study of cytomegalovirus exposure and HLA in healthy donors. Researchers ran the PCR with 60 Vbeta and 13 Jbeta primers. Sequencing was performed with immunoSEQ multiplex PCR; in TCRdb, only in-frame clones are kept and a portion is missing. The sample has 170,000 or so clones; over 75% are singletons. Sequencing input: PBMCs. The receptors originated from a woman aged 50 to 65 in good health and CMV-seronegative.

This chain links TRBV27 with TRBJ2-7; TRBD1 agrees at 8 bases. In germline, CDR1 is MNHEY, CDR2 SMNVEV (reference sequence). CDR3 size: 16 residues. Trimming removed 2 bases from V and 0 bases from J; junction bases left unmatched: 6. CDR3 amino acids: CASSLSPTGASYEQYF. The CDR3 DNA reads TGTGCCAGCAGTTTAAGTCCGACAGGGGCCTCCTACGAGCAGTACTTC.

This clone has a single count. The genes are TRBV5-8 and TRBJ2-5; 8 bases are shared with TRBD1. Germline assignment: CDR1 SGHTS and CDR2 YDEGEE. This CDR3 comprises 16 residues. Trimming removed 2 bases from V and 11 bases from J; junction bases left unmatched: 17. CDR3 sequence (DNA): TGTGCCAGCAGCTTCCCTTATGGAGGGACAGGAGAAGAGCAGTACTTC. This gives the protein CASSFPYGGTGEEQYF. The whole variable domain, remainder taken from reference TRBV5-8 and TRBJ2-5, is EAGVTQSPTHLIKTRGQQATLRCSPISGHTSVYWYQQALGLGLQFLLWYDEGEERNRGNFPPRFSGRQFPNYSSELNVNALELEDSALYLCASSFPYGGTGEEQYFGPGTRLLVL.

The CDR3 region is CASRPHANSNQPQHF. Written as DNA, the CDR3 is TGTGCCAGCAGGCCCCACGCGAATAGCAATCAGCCCCAGCATTTT. The chain employs TRBV6-4 and TRBJ1-5, with D unclear. Germline V CDR1 and CDR2: MRHNA, SNTAGT. This CDR3 is built from 15 residues. V was shortened by 6 bases and J by 0 bases, with 12 bases between the two germline ends.

The chain carries TRBV6-5 and TRBJ2-7, with 8 bases matching TRBD2. CDR3 size: 15 residues. Germline lookup yields CDR1 MNHEY and CDR2 SVGAGI. V lost 6 bases and J lost 5; bases outside the gene matches: 12. CDR3 nucleotides: TGTGCCAGCAGACTTTCGGGGGGGCGAGCTAACGAGCAGTACTTC. It encodes CASRLSGGRANEQYF.

About this clone: Distinct nucleotide sequences in the sample also encode this CDR3. V gene TRBV28 combines with J gene TRBJ2-7, with a possible D match to TRBD1 (6 bases). Trimming took 3 bases from V and 0 from J, leaving 9 bases between them. The CDR3 length is 14 residues. Germline-derived CDR1 and CDR2 are MDHEN and SYDVKM. The CDR3 sequence: CASSLTGRSYEQYF. CDR3 DNA sequence: TGTGCCAGCAGTTTGACAGGTCGCTCCTACGAGCAGTACTTC.

This clone was picked up one time. This chain links TRBV19 with TRBJ2-3, with TRBD2 matching 7 bases. The V and J ends lost 8 bases and 6 bases, in that order; junction bases with no gene match: 17. The germline gives CDR1 LNHDA, CDR2 SQIVND (reference sequence). The CDR3 is 16 residues long. In DNA form, the CDR3 reads TGTGCCAGTGGTACAGGCATGGGGAGGGTGGCCGATACGCAGTATTTT. Protein: CASGTGMGRVADTQYF.

The gene calls are TRBV27 and TRBJ1-2; D gene unclear. From germline, CDR1 is MNHEY and CDR2 SMNVEV (reference sequence). The V end lost 5 bases, the J end lost 5 bases, and 15 bases lay between the germline ends. The CDR3 is 14 amino acids. CDR3 region: CASSAARFRYGYTF. The DNA for the CDR3 is TGTGCCAGCAGTGCCGCCCGGTTTCGGTATGGCTACACCTTC.

This clone is a singleton in its sample. This chain links TRBV4-3 with TRBJ1-3; TRBD1 agrees at 10 bases. V shed 0 bases and J 4 bases; nucleotides not matched to a gene: 21. Germline CDR1 reads LGHNA; CDR2 reads YSLEER. This CDR3 comprises 22 residues. CDR3 residues: CASSQETGGFLRFGGQGNTIYF. The CDR3 DNA reads TGCGCCAGCAGCCAAGAGACAGGGGGCTTCTTAAGGTTTGGGGGACAAGGAAACACCATATATTTT.

The chain is built from TRBV6-1 and TRBJ1-2, with 9 bases matching TRBD1. In germline, CDR1 is MNHNS, CDR2 SASEGT. This CDR3 has 14 residues. J gave up 2 bases and V 8 bases, and 6 bases lay outside the gene matches. CDR3 DNA: TGTGCCAGCGCGATAGGGACAGGGAACTATGGCTACACCTTC. It translates to CASAIGTGNYGYTF.

The chain has TRBV11-2 and TRBJ2-5; 10 nucleotides align to TRBD2. Germline CDR1 is SGHAT and CDR2 is FQNNGV. V was clipped by 5 bases and J by 1 base; unmatched bases: 1. CDR3 size: 14 residues. In DNA, the CDR3 is TGTGCCAGCAGCATAGCGGGGGGCCAAGAGACCCAGTACTTC. This sequence encodes CASSIAGGQETQYF.

V is TRBV28 and J is TRBJ1-1; D is uncertain. Germline V gene sequence: CDR1 MDHEN, CDR2 SYDVKM. The CDR3 contains 16 residues. Trimming cost V 5 bases and J 3 bases, with 19 bases left between them. Here the CDR3 DNA reads TGTGCCAGCAGTCTGATATATATTCCTCCGGACACTGAAGCTTTCTTT. This encodes CASSLIYIPPDTEAFF.

The chain links TRBV5-1 to TRBJ2-2, with D perhaps matching TRBD1 (6 bases). The CDR3 is 14 residues long. Germline CDR1 SGHRS, CDR2 YFSETQ. Trimming removed 6 bases at V and 6 bases at J, with 15 bases between. The CDR3 coding sequence is TGCGCCAGCACCGAGACAGGTGTCCCCGGGGAGCTGTTTTTT. Residues: CASTETGVPGELFF.

This sequence joins TRBV5-4 and TRBJ2-7; D is possibly TRBD1 (5 bases). The V end lost 0 bases, the J end lost 0 bases, and 13 bases lay between the germline ends. Germline loops: CDR1 SGHNT, CDR2 YYREEE (reference sequence). The CDR3 length is 16 residues. This chain's CDR3 is CASSLGSGQSSYEQYF. The DNA of the CDR3 is TGTGCCAGCAGCTTGGGGTCAGGGCAGAGCTCCTACGAGCAGTACTTC.

The genes are TRBV14 and TRBJ1-2, with D possibly being TRBD1 (5 bases). V was pared by 4 bases and J by 4 bases, with 16 bases between. Germline CDR1 reads SGHDN; CDR2 reads FVKESK. The CDR3 extends over 15 amino acids. CDR3 in amino acids: CASSPRTQRVYGYTF. CDR3 sequence (DNA): TGTGCCAGCAGCCCTAGGACACAACGCGTCTATGGCTACACCTTC.

CDR3 in DNA: TGTGCCAGCAGCTTAAATTCAGGGACTGGGGCCAACGTCCTGACTTTC. Protein sequence: CASSLNSGTGANVLTF. The V gene is TRBV7-3, the J gene TRBJ2-6; tentative D call: TRBD1 (5 bases). The CDR3 is 16 residues long. The ends were cut back, 1 base at V and 2 bases at J, with 9 bases in the middle. The germline V gene encodes CDR1 SGHTA and CDR2 FQGTGA.

DNA for the CDR3: TGTGCCAGCAGTTACACAGGGATGGGCGAAAAACTGTTTTTT. Its translation is CASSYTGMGEKLFF. V usage is TRBV6-5 and J usage is TRBJ1-4, with D possibly TRBD1 on 6 matching bases. Germline lookup yields CDR1 MNHEY and CDR2 SVGAGI. The ends were cut back, 2 bases at V and 8 bases at J, with 12 bases in the middle. The CDR3 is made up of 14 amino acids.

The V and J genes are TRBV30 and TRBJ2-5, with 12 bases identical to TRBD1. With 5 bases clipped from V and 4 bases from J, the junction kept 14 bases outside the gene matches. Germline V gene lookup returns CDR1 GTSNPN and CDR2 SVGIG (reference sequence). The CDR3 length is 17 residues. CDR3 sequence (DNA): TGTGCCTGGTCCTCCGATGACCGGGACAGGGGGCGAGAGACCCAGTACTTC. The encoded protein is CAWSSDDRDRGRETQYF.

This clone has a single count. The chain carries TRBV28 and TRBJ1-2; TRBD1 is a possible D gene (6 bases). V was clipped by 4 bases and J by 4 bases, with 16 bases between them. The CDR3 extends over 15 amino acids. Germline-derived CDR1 and CDR2 are MDHEN and SYDVKM. The CDR3 spells CASSSTFGGAYGYTF. CDR3 nucleotide sequence: TGTGCCAGCAGTTCTACCTTCGGGGGGGCCTATGGCTACACCTTC.

This clone was found once. V gene TRBV29-1 combines with J gene TRBJ1-2; maybe TRBD1 (6 bases). This CDR3 comprises 13 residues. The V gene lost 1 base and the J gene lost 6 bases, with 12 bases spanning the gap. Per germline, CDR1 SQVTM and CDR2 ANQGSEA. In nucleotides, the CDR3 is TGCAGCGTTGAAGCGTGCAGGGGCCATGGCTACACCTTC. Its protein product is CSVEACRGHGYTF.

The V call is TRBV6-5, the J call TRBJ2-3; TRBD1 aligns across 7 bases. This CDR3 spans 15 amino acids. V shed 6 bases and J 0 bases; nucleotides not matched to a gene: 6. Germline V gives CDR1 MNHEY, CDR2 SVGAGI. CDR3 sequence: CASRRQGRSTDTQYF. Written as DNA, the CDR3 is TGTGCCAGCAGGCGACAGGGTAGGAGCACAGATACGCAGTATTTT.

This chain uses TRBV11-2 with TRBJ2-7; 7 bases are a match to TRBD1. V lost 5 bases, J lost 0 bases, and 4 bases stayed unmatched. This CDR3 contains 14 residues. CDR1 is SGHAT and CDR2 is FQNNGV in the germline V gene. The CDR3 sequence is CASSHRGISYEQYF. CDR3 sequence (DNA): TGTGCCAGCAGCCACAGGGGTATCTCCTACGAGCAGTACTTC.

This clone was observed once. The chain carries TRBV28 and TRBJ2-3, with 10 bases that match TRBD2. CDR1 and CDR2 (germline): MDHEN, SYDVKM. There are 14 residues in the CDR3. V was clipped by 8 bases and J by 0 bases; unmatched bases: 2. CDR3 sequence reads: CASRSGGSTDTQYF. As DNA, the CDR3 is TGTGCCAGCCGTAGCGGGGGGAGCACAGATACGCAGTATTTT.

The chain is built from TRBV6-6 and TRBJ1-3; no clear D. Between the trimmed V and J ends, which lost 7 bases and 0 bases, there was a span of 13 bases. CDR3 length: 15 residues. CDR1 MNHNY and CDR2 SVGAGI come from the germline V gene (reference sequence). The CDR3 DNA follows: TGTGCCAGCACGGGGTTCCTGAGCTCTGGAAACACCATATATTTT. This encodes CASTGFLSSGNTIYF.